This TCR beta chain derives from a study of monozygotic twins with inflammatory bowel disease. Points from the study as a whole: Discrimination among different T cell subtypes was not achievable.

CDR3 length equals 15 residues. Per the germline V gene, CDR1 is SGDLS and CDR2 is YYNGEE. With respect to this clonotype: Its target is unknown.

One entry per CDR3 protein, without DNA, is what TCRdb gives after re-calling the 5' RACE reads. The sample totals just over 300,000 distinct CDR3 sequences. The chain uses TRBV9 and TRBJ2-1; the TCRdb D gene call, TRBD2, has no DNA to confirm it. The sequenced sample consisted of blood. This TCR was sampled from a human donor with ulcerative colitis or Crohn's disease, or a healthy co-twin of an affected twin (not recorded which). The CDR3 here is CASSVDTSPGNEQFF.